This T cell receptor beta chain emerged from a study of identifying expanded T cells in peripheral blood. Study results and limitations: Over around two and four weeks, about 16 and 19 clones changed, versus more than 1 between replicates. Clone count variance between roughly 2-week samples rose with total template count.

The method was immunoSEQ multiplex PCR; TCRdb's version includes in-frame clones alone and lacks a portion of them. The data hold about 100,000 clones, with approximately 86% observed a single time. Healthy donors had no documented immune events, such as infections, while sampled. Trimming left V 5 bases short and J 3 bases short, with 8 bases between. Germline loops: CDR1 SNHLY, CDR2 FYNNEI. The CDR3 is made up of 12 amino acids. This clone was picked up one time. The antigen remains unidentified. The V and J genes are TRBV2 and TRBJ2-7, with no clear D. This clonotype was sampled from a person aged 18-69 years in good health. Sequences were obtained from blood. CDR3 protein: CASSRYVYEQYF. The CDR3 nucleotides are TGTGCCAGCAGTCGCTATGTCTACGAGCAGTACTTC.